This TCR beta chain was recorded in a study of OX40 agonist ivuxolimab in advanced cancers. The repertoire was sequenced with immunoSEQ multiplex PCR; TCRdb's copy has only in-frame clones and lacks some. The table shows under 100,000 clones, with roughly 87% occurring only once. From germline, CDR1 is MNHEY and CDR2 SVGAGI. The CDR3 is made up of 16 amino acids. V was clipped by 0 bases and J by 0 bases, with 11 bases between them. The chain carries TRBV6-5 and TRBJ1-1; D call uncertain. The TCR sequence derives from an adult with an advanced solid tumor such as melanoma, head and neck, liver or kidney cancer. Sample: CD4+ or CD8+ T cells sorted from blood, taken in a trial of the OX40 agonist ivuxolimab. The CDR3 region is CASSYSSRVVNTEAFF. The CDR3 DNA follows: TGTGCCAGCAGTTACTCGTCCCGGGTCGTGAACACTGAAGCTTTCTTT.